A selection of T cell receptor beta chains follows, all from one sample in a study of response to subunit inactivated influenza vaccine. TCRdb re-analysed the RT-PCR reads in MiXCR, keeping a single row per CDR3 protein. This table holds a few hundred thousand distinct CDR3 sequences, around 7.9% found once. The sequencing used PBMCs from blood, collected less than 30 months after vaccination. The origin of the receptors is a man aged 45-69 years who received an inactivated influenza vaccine. The CDR3 runs from the conserved cysteine through the conserved F or W. The D gene is left open where the match is weak. Not all rows give a size; the values are once, few, many and, for expanded clones, a class.

abundance	v_gene	d_gene	j_gene	CDR3aa	CDR3nt
.	TRBV3-1	TRBD2	TRBJ2-5	CASSQVWGGYQETQYF	TGTGCCAGCAGCCAGGTGTGGGGGGGGTACCAAGAGACCCAGTACTTC
many	TRBV29-1	.	TRBJ1-4	CSFLRGTNEKLFF	TGCAGCTTTCTCCGGGGGACTAATGAAAAACTGTTTTTT
few	TRBV4-2	.	TRBJ2-3	CASSQTTASTDTQYF	TGTGCCAGCAGCCAAACGACAGCTAGCACAGATACGCAGTATTTT
.	TRBV19	TRBD1	TRBJ2-4	CASSAGQGKNIQYF	TGTGCCAGTAGTGCCGGACAGGGCAAAAACATTCAGTACTTC
.	TRBV27	TRBD2	TRBJ2-2	CASSLGGTSGHTGELFF	TGTGCCAGCAGTTTGGGAGGGACTAGCGGACACACCGGGGAGCTGTTTTTT
many	TRBV11-2	TRBD1	TRBJ2-3	CASSQRQGARKDTQYF	TGTGCCAGCAGCCAGAGACAGGGGGCGCGTAAAGATACGCAGTATTTT
many	TRBV7-9	.	TRBJ2-5	CASSFTGAETQYF	TGTGCCAGCAGCTTTACTGGTGCGGAGACCCAGTACTTC
.	TRBV5-1	TRBD1	TRBJ2-2	CASGGTGNTGELFF	TGCGCCAGCGGAGGGACAGGGAACACCGGGGAGCTGTTTTTT
.	TRBV29-1	.	TRBJ1-2	CSVEDKGINYGYTF	TGCAGCGTTGAAGACAAGGGAATTAACTATGGCTACACCTTC
.	TRBV24-1	TRBD2	TRBJ2-2	CATRGTSSGTGELFF	TGTGCCACGCGCGGGACTAGCTCGGGCACCGGGGAGCTGTTTTTT
.	TRBV20-1	TRBD2	TRBJ2-7	CSARETSGSLSEQYF	TGCAGTGCTAGAGAGACTAGCGGATCCCTATCCGAGCAGTACTTC
few	TRBV4-3	.	TRBJ1-4	CASSQEQPGEKLFF	TGCGCCAGCAGCCAAGAACAACCTGGTGAAAAACTGTTTTTT
.	TRBV12-3/TRBV12-4	.	TRBJ1-1	CASSPFGGSGNTEAFF	TGTGCCAGCAGTCCCTTCGGGGGGTCAGGGAACACTGAAGCTTTCTTT
few	TRBV20-1	.	TRBJ2-3	CSAREPAPDTQYF	TGCAGTGCTAGAGAGCCAGCCCCAGATACGCAGTATTTT
.	TRBV7-9	TRBD2	TRBJ2-1	CASSTGGPNEQFF	TGTGCCAGCAGCACGGGAGGCCCAAATGAGCAGTTCTTC
many	TRBV15	TRBD2	TRBJ2-3	CATSRGAGGPDTQYF	TGTGCCACCAGCAGAGGAGCGGGGGGGCCAGATACGCAGTATTTT
.	TRBV7-9	.	TRBJ2-7	CASSLVPRDDEQYF	TGTGCCAGCAGCTTAGTTCCGCGGGATGACGAGCAGTACTTC
few	TRBV29-1	.	TRBJ1-4	CSVGVQGRLFF	TGCAGCGTCGGGGTGCAGGGGAGGCTGTTTTTT
.	TRBV6-5	.	TRBJ1-2	CASSYPDRRNYGYTF	TGTGCCAGCAGTTACCCTGACAGGCGTAACTATGGCTACACCTTC
few	TRBV20-1	TRBD1	TRBJ1-6	CSAGRGTGDNSPLHF	TGCAGTGCTGGGAGGGGGACAGGGGATAATTCGCCCCTCCACTTT
few	TRBV20-1	.	TRBJ1-5	CSARDSHDQPQHF	TGCAGTGCTAGAGACAGCCACGATCAGCCCCAGCATTTT
.	TRBV24-1	.	TRBJ2-3	CATSDFRDTQYF	TGTGCCACCAGTGATTTTCGAGATACGCAGTATTTT
.	TRBV3-1	.	TRBJ1-1	CASSQGPTEAFF	TGTGCCAGCAGCCAAGGCCCGACTGAAGCTTTCTTT
few	TRBV7-9	TRBD1	TRBJ1-2	CASSSSGAGGVDGYTF	TGTGCCAGCAGCTCCTCCGGGGCAGGGGGTGTTGATGGCTACACCTTC
few	TRBV3-1	.	TRBJ2-2	CASSHRSTGELFF	TGTGCCAGCAGCCATCGGAGCACCGGGGAGCTGTTTTTT
many	TRBV5-1	TRBD1	TRBJ2-1	CASSYDRVSTQFF	TGCGCCAGCAGCTACGACAGGGTTTCGACTCAGTTCTTC
few	TRBV7-9	.	TRBJ1-6	CASSSNRAYNSPLHF	TGTGCCAGCAGCTCCAACAGGGCCTATAATTCACCCCTCCACTTT
many	TRBV12-3/TRBV12-4	.	TRBJ2-7	CASSLARGYEQYF	TGTGCCAGCAGTTTAGCTAGGGGCTACGAGCAGTACTTC
few	TRBV29-1	.	TRBJ2-2	CSVDLGDGTGELFF	TGCAGCGTTGATTTGGGGGATGGAACCGGGGAGCTGTTTTTT
.	TRBV29-1	.	TRBJ1-5	CSAGGAVGQPQHF	TGCAGCGCCGGGGGGGCAGTGGGTCAGCCCCAGCATTTT
few	TRBV5-1	.	TRBJ2-1	CASSLDPSLGEQFF	TGCGCCAGCAGCTTGGACCCTTCTCTGGGTGAGCAGTTCTTC
.	TRBV5-1	TRBD2	TRBJ2-1	CASSRSSGTILNEQFF	TGCGCCAGCAGCCGCTCTAGCGGGACGATTCTCAATGAGCAGTTCTTC
few	TRBV5-1	.	TRBJ2-1	CASSLAGVHEQFF	TGCGCCAGCAGCTTGGCGGGGGTCCATGAGCAGTTCTTC
many	TRBV9	.	TRBJ2-1	CASSGAFGLADNEQFF	TGTGCCAGCAGCGGGGCTTTTGGTTTAGCGGACAATGAGCAGTTCTTC
few	TRBV7-3	TRBD2	TRBJ2-3	CASSSSTSGGTDTQYF	TGTGCCAGCAGCTCCTCGACTAGCGGGGGCACAGATACGCAGTATTTT
.	TRBV7-8	.	TRBJ2-1	CASTGTAGTRSYNEQFF	TGTGCCAGCACAGGGACGGCCGGGACACGCAGTTACAATGAGCAGTTCTTC
many	TRBV20-1	.	TRBJ2-7	CSAPPWGGSSYEQYF	TGCAGTGCCCCGCCGTGGGGCGGAAGCTCCTACGAGCAGTACTTC
.	TRBV25-1	.	TRBJ2-5	CASSPAAGETQYF	TGTGCCAGCAGCCCAGCGGCAGGAGAGACCCAGTACTTC
.	TRBV20-1	TRBD1	TRBJ2-7	CSAVRDRGSYEQYF	TGCAGTGCTGTCCGGGACAGGGGCTCCTACGAGCAGTACTTC
.	TRBV29-1	.	TRBJ1-1	CSTKRQANTEAFF	TGCAGCACTAAAAGACAGGCGAACACTGAAGCTTTCTTT